The T cell receptor (beta chain) described here comes from a study of cytomegalovirus exposure and HLA in healthy donors. After removal of 4 bases from V and 7 bases from J, the junction contained 5 bases not matched to a gene. The CDR3 is 14 residues long. Germline-derived CDR1 and CDR2 are SGHNT and YENEEA. Method: immunoSEQ multiplex PCR; TCRdb's copy keeps in-frame clones and lacks some. The sample has fewer than 60,000 clones, roughly 93% seen once; the top ten hold about 1.8%. The receptor's source is a woman between 18 and 29 years old in good health and CMV-seropositive. Material for sequencing was PBMCs. V is TRBV11-3 and J is TRBJ2-2; TRBD1 aligns across 8 bases. The CDR3 region is CASSSDRELGELFF. As DNA, the CDR3 is TGTGCCAGCAGCTCGGACAGGGAACTCGGGGAGCTGTTTTTT. Based on the CDR3 plus reference TRBV11-3 and TRBJ2-2, the full variable domain is EAGVVQSPRYKIIEKKQPVAFWCNPISGHNTLYWYLQNLGQGPELLIRYENEEAVDDSQLPKDRFSAERLKGVDSTLKIQPAELGDSAVYLCASSSDRELGELFFGEGSRLTVL.